The rows below give T cell receptor beta chains drawn from one sample of a study of T-cell memory formation after mild COVID-19. TCRdb reprocessed the 5' RACE reads with MiXCR, giving one entry per CDR3 protein. The sample has approximately 60,000 distinct CDR3 sequences, roughly 10% seen once. The specimen sequenced was PBMCs or a T cell subset sorted from them (not recorded which). The source is a man between 18 and 35 years old who had mild COVID-19 (a few samples of this study predate the infection). Cell type and time point are not known. CDR3s include the opening cysteine and the closing phenylalanine or tryptophan. A D gene is named only where the DNA matches it firmly. Part of the rows lack a size; the others show once, few, many or a class for expanded clones.

j_gene	d_gene	abundance	v_gene	CDR3nt	CDR3aa
TRBJ2-2	-	-	TRBV20-1	TGCAGTGCTAGAGTAGGCCAGGCGTACACCGGGGAGCTGTTTTTT	CSARVGQAYTGELFF
TRBJ2-5	-	few	TRBV25-1	TGTGCCAGCAGTGGACACGGACGGGAGACCCAGTACTTC	CASSGHGRETQYF
TRBJ1-4	-	few	TRBV20-1	TGCAGTGCTAGAGGGACCATCCTCGGTGAAAAACTGTTTTTT	CSARGTILGEKLFF
TRBJ1-5	-	few	TRBV12-3/TRBV12-4	TGTGCCAGCAGCTCGAGATTTCAGGGAGTTGGTCAGCCCCAGCATTTT	CASSSRFQGVGQPQHF
TRBJ2-5	-	-	TRBV7-9	TGTGCCAGCAGCCTCTCCTCGGGGCGAGGGGAGACCCAGTACTTC	CASSLSSGRGETQYF
TRBJ2-2	-	few	TRBV29-1	TGCAGCGTTCGAAGCGGACTCGCGAACACCGGGGAGCTGTTTTTT	CSVRSGLANTGELFF
TRBJ2-5	-	many	TRBV5-1	TGCGCCAGCAGCCAAGGGGGGGGAGAGACCCAGTACTTC	CASSQGGGETQYF
TRBJ2-1	-	many	TRBV12-3/TRBV12-4	TGTGCCAGCAGTCTTAGCGCTGAGCAGTTCTTC	CASSLSAEQFF
TRBJ1-1	-	-	TRBV12-5	TGTGCTAGTGGTCCTGTGGGTTCATTGAACACTGAAGCTTTCTTT	CASGPVGSLNTEAFF
TRBJ2-5	TRBD1	few	TRBV7-9	TGTGCCAGCAGCTGGGGACAGGCACAGGGGGAGACCCAGTACTTC	CASSWGQAQGETQYF
TRBJ1-1	-	few	TRBV7-2	TGTGCCAGCAGCTTAGTTATCCGAGGGACTGAAGCTTTCTTT	CASSLVIRGTEAFF
TRBJ2-2	-	-	TRBV6-2/TRBV6-3	TGTGCCAGCAGTCCAGGGGTCGCCGGGGAGCTGTTTTTT	CASSPGVAGELFF
TRBJ2-1	-	few	TRBV9	TGTGCCAGCAGCTTCAGGGTCGTTGGATACAATGAGCAGTTCTTC	CASSFRVVGYNEQFF
TRBJ1-5	-	few	TRBV6-6	TGTGCCAGCACTATGACAGGTACAAGCAATCAGCCCCAGCATTTT	CASTMTGTSNQPQHF
TRBJ1-1	-	many	TRBV12-3/TRBV12-4	TGTGCCAGCAGTTTAAGTCAGTTGAACACTGAAGCTTTCTTT	CASSLSQLNTEAFF
TRBJ2-1	TRBD2	-	TRBV9	TGTGCCAGCAGCTGGCCTGGTAGCGGGGGCTCCAACAATGAGCAGTTCTTC	CASSWPGSGGSNNEQFF
TRBJ1-1	-	few	TRBV5-1	TGCGCCAGCAGCTTAGACGGAGGGGGACGGACTGAAGCTTTCTTT	CASSLDGGGRTEAFF
TRBJ2-7	TRBD1	few	TRBV27	TGTGCCAGCAGACAGGGGGGCTACGAGCAGTACTTC	CASRQGGYEQYF
TRBJ1-1	-	-	TRBV7-2	TGTGCCAGCAGCTCCTCTCCGGGCACTGAACCTTTCTTT	CASSSSPGTEPFF
TRBJ1-6	-	-	TRBV11-3	TGTGCCAGCAGCTTAGAGCATAATTCACCCCTCCACTTT	CASSLEHNSPLHF
TRBJ1-2	-	few	TRBV20-1	TGCAGTGCTTTCCTCTATGGCTACACCTTC	CSAFLYGYTF
TRBJ2-2	-	-	TRBV2	TGTGCCAGCAGTGAATACCCCACCGGGGAGCTGTTTTTT	CASSEYPTGELFF
TRBJ2-5	-	few	TRBV2	TGTGCCAGCGTTTGGACTTTCCAAGAGACCCAGTACTTC	CASVWTFQETQYF
TRBJ2-6	-	few	TRBV4-1	TGCGCCAGCAGCACGATAACCGGGGGAGGGGCCAACGTCCTGACTTTC	CASSTITGGGANVLTF
TRBJ2-1	TRBD1	-	TRBV9	TGTGCCAGCCGTAGCCCAGGGGGCAATGAGCAGTTCTTC	CASRSPGGNEQFF
TRBJ2-3	-	few	TRBV2	TGTGCCAGCACCATGCATCTCGGACGCCTCACAGATACGCAGTATTTT	CASTMHLGRLTDTQYF
TRBJ2-5	TRBD1	many	TRBV20-1	TGCAGTGCTAGAGCACCGGGACAGGGGAACGGCGAGGAGACCCAGTACTTC	CSARAPGQGNGEETQYF